The rows below give T cell receptor beta chains drawn from one sample of a study of human T cells and chemical hapten exposure. TCRdb redid the calling of the RACE reads with MiXCR, one entry per CDR3 protein. The table includes 80,000 to 100,000 distinct CDR3 sequences, approximately 8% detected once. Here the sequenced sample was whole blood, taken in connection with sensitization to the hapten diphenylcyclopropenone (DPC). These receptor sequences come from a woman under 40 with alopecia areata. Some clones in this sample may be carry-over from other donors' samples. Both conserved end residues are trimmed from each CDR3. Fields, in order: D gene, V gene, J gene, clone size, CDR3 protein. A D gene is named only where the DNA matches it firmly. A clone size is listed for some rows: how often the clone was seen (once, few, many), or a class if it is expanded.

TRBD1	TRBV6-6	TRBJ1-2	few	ASTSEIVLRGTGYSGYT
TRBD2	TRBV7-9	TRBJ2-3	few	ASSRSLGLAGAMDTQY
TRBD1	TRBV3-1	TRBJ1-1	few	ASSQAGGTEAF
NA	TRBV7-3	TRBJ2-7	many	ARTDEQY
TRBD1	TRBV7-9	TRBJ1-5	NA	ASSLAGGQGNQPQH
NA	TRBV27	TRBJ1-5	many	ASSLSSGSKSGPQH
NA	TRBV18	TRBJ1-5	NA	ASSKGELSDQPQH
TRBD2	TRBV5-1	TRBJ2-3	many	ASSFSAGGPDTQY
TRBD1	TRBV6-5	TRBJ1-2	many	ASSYWTGDGYT
NA	TRBV29-1	TRBJ2-3	many	SVDRVLTDTQY
NA	TRBV12-3/TRBV12-4	TRBJ2-1	many	ASTVPGGPYNEQF
NA	TRBV30	TRBJ1-5	many	AWSRLGGQPQH
NA	TRBV7-9	TRBJ2-1	NA	ASSPKSGSRDNEQF
NA	TRBV7-2	TRBJ2-7	NA	ASSRTYEQY
NA	TRBV18	TRBJ1-1	NA	ASSPGSAGNTEAF
TRBD1	TRBV19	TRBJ1-1	many	ASSRDRASEAF
TRBD2	TRBV11-2	TRBJ2-3	many	ASSLDSSGANTDTQY
TRBD2	TRBV11-3	TRBJ2-2	NA	ASSLKAMGGTSLNTGELF
NA	TRBV6-5	TRBJ1-1	many	ASRGGLLQAF
NA	TRBV29-1	TRBJ1-1	NA	SVKGSGTEAF
TRBD1	TRBV5-6	TRBJ1-2	many	ASSATGGRYGYT
NA	TRBV5-1	TRBJ2-3	many	ASSLTGTPRFVDTQY
NA	TRBV11-1	TRBJ2-7	NA	ASSLFPSSYYEQY
TRBD1	TRBV30	TRBJ1-1	many	AWDGQGVSEAF
NA	TRBV18	TRBJ1-1	NA	ASSLRDTEAF
TRBD1	TRBV30	TRBJ1-1	NA	AWGGLNRGVPEAF
NA	TRBV13	TRBJ1-1	NA	ASSATVPITEAF
NA	TRBV12-3/TRBV12-4	TRBJ1-2	many	ASSLKDGNYGYT
TRBD1	TRBV27	TRBJ2-3	many	ASSSPTGSTDTQY
NA	TRBV7-9	TRBJ1-5	few	ASSLGSDSNQPQH
NA	TRBV20-1	TRBJ2-2	NA	SARPPSWAGELF
NA	TRBV10-2	TRBJ1-2	NA	ASSGWQNDGYT
TRBD1	TRBV12-3/TRBV12-4	TRBJ2-3	few	ASSFPGQPTDTQY
NA	TRBV5-1	TRBJ1-2	many	ASSSGTYGYT
NA	TRBV20-1	TRBJ1-5	few	SARVGDQPQH
TRBD1	TRBV10-3	TRBJ2-7	NA	AISDRDRGIHYEQY
TRBD2	TRBV5-1	TRBJ2-5	many	ASSSGLAGSQTQY
NA	TRBV4-2	TRBJ1-2	many	ASSGQSLNYGYT
TRBD2	TRBV28	TRBJ2-3	many	ASSGLGSGARDTQY
NA	TRBV7-6	TRBJ1-1	few	ASSSRGGGWDTEAF
TRBD2	TRBV5-1	TRBJ2-1	NA	ASSAGTNRNEQF
TRBD2	TRBV6-1	TRBJ2-1	many	ASSPPAGRGVYNEQF
NA	TRBV6-5	TRBJ1-6	NA	ASSYSYKDSPLH
NA	TRBV11-2	TRBJ1-5	many	ASSLGPRQRNSNQPQH
NA	TRBV7-9	TRBJ2-7	NA	ASSKPTSYEQY
TRBD1	TRBV29-1	TRBJ2-7	many	SVEGQGETYEQY
NA	TRBV30	TRBJ2-2	NA	AWSALLYTGELF
NA	TRBV29-1	TRBJ1-1	many	SVLLGARGTEAF
TRBD1	TRBV7-9	TRBJ1-1	NA	ASRLGTELTEAF
NA	TRBV15	TRBJ2-5	many	ATSRDGETQY
NA	TRBV20-1	TRBJ2-3	few	SGLISGADSTDTQY
NA	TRBV12-3/TRBV12-4	TRBJ2-3	few	ASSLVRPVTTDTQY
TRBD1	TRBV20-1	TRBJ1-1	few	SARWTGETEAF
TRBD1	TRBV7-2	TRBJ1-1	many	ASSPGQGATEAF
NA	TRBV10-2	TRBJ1-2	many	ASSESSQGYGYT
NA	TRBV10-1	TRBJ1-6	many	ASSDQGSPLH